This T cell receptor beta chain appears in the sequencing data of a study of T-cell reconstitution after alpha-beta-depleted transplantation in children. General study points: As was reported, about two months after transplant, alpha-beta T cells came from several hundred expanded graft clones. T cells produced anew were the main source of T-cell counts and diversity one year after transplant. Some patients showed high day-60 TCRbeta diversity, which derived from surviving recipient T cells and thymic progenitors.

This clonotype was seen a few times. Its matching antigen is unknown. Unique molecular identifiers were built into the TCRbeta library. TCRdb re-called the PCR reads with MiXCR, one entry per CDR3 protein. The top ten clones hold about a quarter of a sample with fewer than 350,000 distinct CDR3 sequences, under 14% of them seen once. CDR1 is SNHLY, CDR2 FYNNEI, per germline. CDR3 length: 13 amino acids. Between the trimmed V and J ends, which lost 8 bases and 6 bases, there was a span of 15 bases. This TCR derives from a male patient under 10 years old who had a stem cell transplant for chronic granulomatous disease, so the T cells may come from the graft donor. The material sequenced was peripheral blood, taken 180 days after TCRalphabeta/CD19-depleted stem cell transplant. The chain carries TRBV2 and TRBJ2-3; tentatively, D is TRBD2 (5 bases). The CDR3 region is CASWVGSPDTQYF. The CDR3, as DNA: TGTGCCAGCTGGGTGGGGAGCCCGGATACGCAGTATTTT.